This T cell receptor (beta chain) was recorded in a study of shared T cell receptors in the human thymus. Using immunoSEQ multiplex PCR, the repertoire was profiled, and TCRdb retains in-frame clones only, with some absent. The sample records over 65,000 clones, 90% to 95% being singletons. V lost 4 bases and J lost 4, with 14 bases in between. Germline assignment: CDR1 SGHRS and CDR2 YFSETQ. The CDR3 loop spans 14 amino acids. The material sequenced was thymocytes. This clonotype was sampled from a human donor. The J gene is TRBJ1-2, the V gene TRBV5-1; TRBD1 might be the D (6 bases). The CDR3 nucleotides are TGCGCCAGCAGCCCAAGTGGCAGGGGCTATGGCTACACCTTC. This gives the protein CASSPSGRGYGYTF.